This entry is about one T cell receptor (beta chain). Its antigen is undetermined. V lost 3 bases, J lost 6 bases, and 15 bases lay in between. From germline, CDR1 is SGHTA and CDR2 FQGNSA. CDR3 size: 15 residues. The sample belongs to a study of blood T cells in healthy people across ages. General observations from the study: Long-lived donors exceeded aged donors in naive CD4+ cells and diversity.

A J-beta primer mix and a sample-barcoded 5' primer were used in a second PCR of roughly 6 to 11 cycles. Every sample gave at least 3 million paired-end reads containing CDR3. TCRdb re-analysed the 5' RACE reads in MiXCR, keeping a single row per CDR3 protein. The sample consists of some 700,000 distinct CDR3 sequences, over 20% of them appearing once. The sequenced material came from blood. The chain is built from TRBV7-2 and TRBJ2-1; perhaps TRBD2 as D (5 bases). The sequence was collected from a man in his 70s in good health. The CDR3 DNA reads as TGTGCCAGCAGCTTTGATGGGAGCAGTGGCAATGAGCAGTTCTTC. Protein product: CASSFDGSSGNEQFF.